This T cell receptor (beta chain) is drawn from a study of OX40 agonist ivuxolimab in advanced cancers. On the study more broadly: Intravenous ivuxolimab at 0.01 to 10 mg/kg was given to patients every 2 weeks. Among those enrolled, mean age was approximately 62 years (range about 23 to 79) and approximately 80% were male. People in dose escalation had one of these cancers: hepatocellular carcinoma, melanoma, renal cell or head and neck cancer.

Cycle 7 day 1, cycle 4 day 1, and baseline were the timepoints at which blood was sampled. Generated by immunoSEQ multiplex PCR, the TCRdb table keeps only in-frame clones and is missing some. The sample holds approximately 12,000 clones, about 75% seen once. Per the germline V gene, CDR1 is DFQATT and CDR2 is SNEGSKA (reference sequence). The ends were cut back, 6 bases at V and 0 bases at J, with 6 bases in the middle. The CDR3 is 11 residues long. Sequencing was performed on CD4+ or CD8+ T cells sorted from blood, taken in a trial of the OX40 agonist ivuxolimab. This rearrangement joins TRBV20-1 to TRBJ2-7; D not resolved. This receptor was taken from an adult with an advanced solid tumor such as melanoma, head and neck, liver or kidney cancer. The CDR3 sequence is CSAIPSYEQYF. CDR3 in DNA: TGCAGTGCCATTCCCTCCTACGAGCAGTACTTC.